This T cell receptor (beta chain) was captured by sequencing in a study of blood T cell repertoires in COVID-19. Study context: Nucleic acid was either cDNA or gDNA, and it came from T cells, B-cell-depleted T cells, or PBMCs.

Assay: immunoSEQ multiplex PCR; the TCRdb copy retains only in-frame clones and omits some. The sample has some 180,000 clones; 82% are singletons. Germline values: CDR1 MNHNY, CDR2 SVGAGI (reference sequence). The CDR3 contains 14 residues. V shed 4 bases and J shed 3 bases, with 9 bases lying between them. Sample: peripheral blood. This sequence was found in a woman aged 55-70 years with COVID-19, enrolled during active disease. V gene TRBV6-6 combines with J gene TRBJ2-2; D possibly corresponds to TRBD2 (6 bases). For the CDR3, the DNA is TGTGCCAGCAGTTCCAGGAGGGACACCGGGGAGCTGTTTTTT. Residues: CASSSRRDTGELFF.